This T cell receptor (beta chain) is from a study of cytomegalovirus exposure and HLA in healthy donors. Study conclusions and caveats: The classifier reportedly diagnosed cytomegalovirus status with high specificity and sensitivity. Most TCR sequences proved rare, with some public TCRs found in many donors.

The PCR ran on 60 Vbeta and 13 Jbeta primers. Clones were sequenced by immunoSEQ multiplex PCR, and TCRdb holds only the in-frame ones, with some missing. The sample consists of 150,000 to 200,000 clones, over 60% of them appearing once. In its sample, this clone was seen a few times. Antigen: not known. Sequenced input: PBMCs. This receptor was identified in a woman in her 30s in good health and CMV-seronegative.

CDR3 coding DNA: TGTGCCAGCAGCTCGACAGGGGGCGGCGATACGCAGTATTTT. As protein: CASSSTGGGDTQYF. The rearrangement links TRBV7-3 to TRBJ2-3; 10 positions agree with TRBD1. V lost 4 bases, J lost 6 bases, and 4 bases stayed unmatched. The germline V gene encodes CDR1 SGHTA and CDR2 FQGTGA. The length of the CDR3 is 14 residues.